This is a list of T cell receptor beta chains from one sample in a study of Graves' ophthalmopathy and Graves' hyperthyroidism. One entry per CDR3 protein, called by TCRdb with MiXCR from the multiplex PCR reads. The profile shows hundreds of thousands of distinct CDR3 sequences, over 20% of them singletons. Sequenced input: peripheral blood. These receptors originate from a woman aged 18-30 years with stable Graves' hyperthyroidism. Some clones in this sample may be carry-over from other donors' samples. The CDR3 runs from the conserved cysteine through the conserved F or W. Fields, in order: J gene, CDR3 length, V gene, clone size, CDR3 protein. A clone size is listed for some rows: how often the clone was seen (once, few, many), or a class if it is expanded.

TRBJ1-5	16	TRBV6-2/TRBV6-3	many	CASIKSLTGLNQPQHF
TRBJ1-1	13	TRBV6-4	many	CASSDGTGAEAFF
TRBJ1-1	14	TRBV12-3/TRBV12-4	many	CASSQAFRFVEAFF
TRBJ2-7	13	TRBV20-1	many	CSALDRGPYEQYF
TRBJ1-3	15	TRBV7-9	many	CASSFIQGLGNTIYF
TRBJ2-5	13	TRBV7-2	many	CASSREREETQYF
TRBJ1-5	16	TRBV7-6	once	CASSLLPGPGGQPQHF
TRBJ2-5	13	TRBV20-1	few	CSARDSTGETQYF
TRBJ1-5	14	TRBV19	many	CASSMGQPNQPQHF
TRBJ2-5	14	TRBV6-2/TRBV6-3	many	CASREVGGEQTQYF
TRBJ1-2	13	TRBV6-1	many	CASRPGGEHGYTF
TRBJ2-5	19	TRBV4-3	-	CASSRDAYSGERVPETQYF
TRBJ1-2	12	TRBV6-1	many	CASRTEAYGYTF
TRBJ1-5	15	TRBV20-1	few	CSARDRDSHNQPQHF
TRBJ2-7	14	TRBV29-1	-	CSVSRRTGGYEQYF
TRBJ1-2	12	TRBV25-1	many	CAISDSYYGYTF